This is a list of T cell receptor beta chains from one sample in a study of T-cell memory formation after mild COVID-19. TCRdb re-analysed the 5' RACE reads in MiXCR, keeping a single row per CDR3 protein. The data hold about 110,000 distinct CDR3 sequences, with 15% to 20% observed a single time. Sequenced: PBMCs or a T cell subset sorted from them (not recorded which). The origin of the receptors is a man aged 18 to 30 who had mild COVID-19 (a few samples of this study predate the infection). Cell type and time point are not known. CDR3s include the opening cysteine and the closing phenylalanine or tryptophan. Fields, in order: V gene, D gene, clone size, J gene, CDR3 protein, CDR3 DNA. A D gene is named only where the DNA matches it firmly. Rows may omit the clone size; those that give it use once, few, many or a size class.

TRBV7-9	.	.	TRBJ2-5	CASSLGLGSGETQYF	TGTGCCAGCAGCTTAGGTTTGGGAAGCGGAGAGACCCAGTACTTC
TRBV5-1	.	few	TRBJ1-2	CASSFSSGDYGYTF	TGCGCCAGCAGCTTTTCGTCAGGGGACTATGGCTACACCTTC
TRBV12-3/TRBV12-4	.	.	TRBJ1-3	CASRPRDGGNTIYF	TGTGCCAGCAGGCCCCGGGACGGTGGAAACACCATATATTTT
TRBV5-1	.	.	TRBJ1-5	CAMDTIELFSNQPQHF	TGCGCCATGGACACCATCGAACTATTTAGCAATCAGCCCCAGCATTTT
TRBV7-2	.	many	TRBJ2-4	CASSPAIAKNIQYF	TGTGCCAGCAGCCCGGCAATAGCCAAAAACATTCAGTACTTC
TRBV6-2/TRBV6-3	.	few	TRBJ1-1	CASSYPRDGNTEAFF	TGTGCCAGCAGTTACCCCCGGGACGGTAACACTGAAGCTTTCTTT
TRBV27	.	medium-sized	TRBJ2-3	CASSLRTPDTDTQYF	TGTGCCAGCAGTTTAAGGACTCCTGACACAGATACGCAGTATTTT
TRBV12-3/TRBV12-4	.	few	TRBJ2-1	CASEPGVGNEQFF	TGTGCCTCCGAGCCAGGCGTGGGGAATGAGCAGTTCTTC
TRBV9	.	few	TRBJ1-2	CASSPMTALSGYTF	TGTGCCAGCAGCCCCATGACAGCTCTCAGTGGCTACACCTTC
TRBV28	.	.	TRBJ2-1	CASCSLPWDSSVNEQFF	TGTGCCAGCTGCAGTCTCCCCTGGGACTCCTCCGTCAATGAGCAGTTCTTC
TRBV5-5	TRBD1	.	TRBJ1-5	CASSRTTGYSNQPQHF	TGTGCCAGCAGCCGGACGACAGGGTATAGCAATCAGCCCCAGCATTTT
TRBV4-3	TRBD2	.	TRBJ2-3	CAGERGPDTQYF	TGCGCAGGGGAGCGGGGCCCAGATACGCAGTATTTT
TRBV11-2	.	few	TRBJ2-2	CASSWASTGELFF	TGTGCCAGCAGCTGGGCCTCAACCGGGGAGCTGTTTTTT
TRBV15	.	.	TRBJ1-5	CATSRVSGLEPQHF	TGTGCCACCAGCAGAGTATCAGGTCTGGAGCCCCAGCATTTT
TRBV5-1	.	.	TRBJ1-2	CASSPLGQNLYGYTF	TGCGCCAGCAGCCCCTTAGGACAGAACCTATATGGCTACACCTTC
TRBV7-2	.	.	TRBJ1-1	CASSQLGRGEAFF	TGTGCCAGCAGCCAACTGGGTCGGGGTGAAGCTTTCTTT
TRBV7-9	.	many	TRBJ2-1	CASRTHLREQFF	TGTGCCAGCCGAACCCATTTAAGAGAGCAGTTCTTC
TRBV18	.	few	TRBJ2-5	CASSPGWKKSWQETQYF	TGTGCCAGCTCACCAGGGTGGAAAAAATCATGGCAAGAGACCCAGTACTTC
TRBV7-2	.	few	TRBJ2-7	CASSPLSQGEYEQYF	TGTGCCAGCAGCCCCCTCAGCCAGGGCGAGTACGAGCAGTACTTC
TRBV7-8	.	.	TRBJ2-3	CASSSQTRGVTDTQYF	TGTGCCAGCAGCTCGCAGACTAGGGGGGTCACAGATACGCAGTATTTT
TRBV2	.	.	TRBJ1-2	CASKEGNYGYTF	TGTGCCAGCAAGGAGGGGAACTATGGCTACACCTTC
TRBV10-1	.	few	TRBJ2-1	CASIMPPGTSYNEQFF	TGCGCCAGCATCATGCCCCCGGGAACCAGCTACAATGAGCAGTTCTTC
TRBV7-3	.	many	TRBJ2-1	CASSLTSTTENEQFF	TGTGCCAGCAGCTTAACCTCGACGACGGAAAATGAGCAGTTCTTC
TRBV7-9	.	few	TRBJ2-7	CASSLFGQGPYEQYF	TGTGCCAGCAGCTTATTCGGTCAGGGTCCTTACGAGCAGTACTTC
TRBV5-6	.	.	TRBJ1-6	CASSPSGGTSYNSPLHF	TGTGCCAGCAGCCCAAGTGGGGGGACCTCCTATAATTCACCCCTCCACTTT
TRBV6-2/TRBV6-3	.	few	TRBJ2-2	CASSYSRDRNTGELFF	TGTGCCAGCAGTTACTCGAGGGATCGAAACACCGGGGAGCTGTTTTTT
TRBV6-5	TRBD1	few	TRBJ1-2	CASKGDRTFNYGYTF	TGTGCCAGCAAAGGGGACAGGACATTTAACTATGGCTACACCTTC
TRBV20-1	.	.	TRBJ1-2	CSAQKDRLDGYTF	TGCAGTGCCCAAAAGGACAGATTAGACGGCTACACCTTC
TRBV24-1	.	.	TRBJ2-5	CATSAALGIQETQYF	TGTGCCACCAGTGCCGCTCTTGGAATCCAAGAGACCCAGTACTTC
TRBV24-1	.	few	TRBJ2-1	CATSDWGNEQFF	TGTGCCACCAGTGATTGGGGGAATGAGCAGTTCTTC
TRBV15	TRBD2	few	TRBJ2-3	CAIGLAGVHTQYF	TGTGCCATCGGACTAGCGGGGGTCCATACGCAGTATTTT
TRBV5-1	.	few	TRBJ1-4	CASSRQEPANEKLFF	TGCGCCAGCAGCAGACAGGAGCCCGCTAATGAAAAACTGTTTTTT
TRBV4-3	.	.	TRBJ2-6	CASSQERQAGANVLTF	TGCGCCAGCAGCCAAGAACGTCAGGCTGGGGCCAACGTCCTGACTTTC
TRBV7-3	.	.	TRBJ2-2	CASSLHSGTNTGELFF	TGTGCCAGCAGCCTACATAGCGGAACGAACACCGGGGAGCTGTTTTTT
TRBV9	.	few	TRBJ1-2	CASSSRDPLRGYTF	TGTGCCAGCAGCTCCCGGGACCCCCTTCGGGGCTACACCTTC
TRBV4-1	TRBD1	.	TRBJ2-4	CASRPGQGPWGPQNIQYF	TGCGCCAGCAGGCCGGGACAGGGGCCCTGGGGGCCTCAAAACATTCAGTACTTC
TRBV12-3/TRBV12-4	.	.	TRBJ2-3	CASSLNGAQWFTDTQYF	TGTGCCAGCAGCCTAAACGGGGCTCAGTGGTTCACAGATACGCAGTATTTT
TRBV9	.	.	TRBJ1-1	CASEGTPGTEAFF	TGTGCCAGCGAGGGCACCCCGGGCACTGAAGCTTTCTTT
TRBV9	TRBD2	few	TRBJ2-1	CASSVVASGAEQFF	TGTGCCAGCAGCGTAGTGGCTAGCGGGGCGGAGCAGTTCTTC
TRBV7-2	TRBD1	few	TRBJ1-1	CASSLDRDRGNTEAFF	TGTGCCAGCAGCTTAGATAGGGACAGGGGGAACACTGAAGCTTTCTTT
TRBV10-2	.	few	TRBJ2-5	CATASDSRETQYF	TGCGCCACCGCTTCGGACTCAAGGGAGACCCAGTACTTC
TRBV20-1	.	few	TRBJ2-3	CSAKPRSATDTQYF	TGCAGTGCTAAACCACGGTCCGCAACAGATACGCAGTATTTT
TRBV3-1	.	few	TRBJ2-1	CASSQDLTSFEQFF	TGTGCCAGCAGCCAGGACCTAACGAGTTTTGAGCAGTTCTTC
TRBV6-5	TRBD1	few	TRBJ2-7	CASSGTGSYEQYF	TGTGCCAGCTCCGGGACAGGCTCCTACGAGCAGTACTTC
TRBV12-3/TRBV12-4	TRBD2	many	TRBJ2-3	CASSSPIAGDTDTQYF	TGTGCCAGCAGCTCCCCCATAGCGGGGGACACAGATACGCAGTATTTT
TRBV12-3/TRBV12-4	TRBD1	.	TRBJ2-5	CASSLSGGRETQYF	TGTGCCAGCAGTTTATCAGGGGGCCGGGAGACCCAGTACTTC
TRBV5-1	TRBD1	few	TRBJ2-7	CASSLAGGQGYYEQYF	TGCGCCAGCAGCTTGGCCGGGGGACAGGGATACTACGAGCAGTACTTC
TRBV7-9	.	few	TRBJ2-1	CASRSRNPNNEQFF	TGTGCCAGCAGGTCTCGGAACCCTAACAATGAGCAGTTCTTC
TRBV9	.	few	TRBJ2-7	CASSVEASYEQYF	TGTGCCAGCAGCGTAGAGGCCTCCTACGAGCAGTACTTC
TRBV6-2/TRBV6-3	.	few	TRBJ2-1	CASTTPRVRANEQFF	TGTGCCAGCACCACCCCTAGGGTAAGGGCCAATGAGCAGTTCTTC
TRBV20-1	TRBD2	few	TRBJ2-7	CSAARTSGIYEQYF	TGCAGTGCTGCCAGGACTAGCGGGATCTACGAGCAGTACTTC
TRBV2	.	few	TRBJ2-4	CASTEEAGANIQYF	TGTGCCAGCACTGAGGAGGCAGGGGCGAACATTCAGTACTTC
TRBV20-1	TRBD1	.	TRBJ2-3	CSAAQGMGTDTQYF	TGCAGTGCAGCACAGGGGATGGGCACAGATACGCAGTATTTT
TRBV7-2	TRBD1	few	TRBJ1-5	CASSLGGTGSQPQHF	TGTGCCAGCAGCTTAGGTGGGACAGGGAGCCAGCCCCAGCATTTT